The 20 T cell receptor beta chains below were found in one sample sequenced in a study of sequential checkpoint blockade in melanoma. Described treatment: randomized to nivolumab then ipilimumab (arm A) or the reverse (arm B). Sequencing was performed with immunoSEQ multiplex PCR; in TCRdb, only in-frame clones are kept and a portion is missing. Of under 50,000 clones in the sample, about 88% were seen once. The sequencing used CD8+ T cells sorted from blood (inferred from file names), collected from a patient given nivolumab and ipilimumab in sequence. The source of these receptors is a human donor with melanoma.

The V call is TRBV2, the J call TRBJ2-1; possible D gene TRBD1, 6 bases. V gave up 4 bases and J gave up 5 bases, with 18 bases separating them. CDR1 SNHLY and CDR2 FYNNEI come from the germline V gene. The CDR3 spans 16 residues. As DNA, the CDR3 is TGTGCCAGCAGTGTGGGGGCAGGGGCGACTGACAATGAGCAGTTCTTC. Translation gives CASSVGAGATDNEQFF.

This chain links TRBV7-9 with TRBJ2-5; D remains ambiguous. The CDR3 has 13 amino acids. The ends were cut back, 3 bases at V and 0 bases at J, with 5 bases in the middle. Germline V lookup: CDR1 SEHNR, CDR2 FQNEAQ (reference sequence). As DNA, the CDR3 is TGTGCCAGCAGCTTCGCTAACCAAGAGACCCAGTACTTC. Translating gives CASSFANQETQYF.

This clone appeared a few times. The DNA for the CDR3 is TGTGCCAGCAGTCTACAGGGGATGAACACTGAAGCTTTCTTT. Protein product: CASSLQGMNTEAFF. The chain links TRBV27 to TRBJ1-1; 7 bases are shared with TRBD1. The CDR3 extends over 14 amino acids. Germline assignment: CDR1 MNHEY and CDR2 SMNVEV (reference sequence). The trim removed 5 bases at V and 0 bases at J, leaving 3 bases unmatched.

The CDR3 sequence is CASSGVGGRNTEAFF. CDR3 nucleotides: TGTGCCAGCAGTGGGGTGGGGGGTCGGAACACTGAAGCTTTCTTT. The chain carries TRBV6-1 and TRBJ1-1; a possible D gene is TRBD1 (5 bases). The CDR3 has 15 amino acids. CDR1 is MNHNS and CDR2 is SASEGT in the germline V gene. The V end lost 4 bases, the J end lost 1 base, and 13 bases lay between the germline ends.

V gene TRBV19 combines with J gene TRBJ2-1; TRBD1 matches 9 bases. This CDR3 contains 16 residues. The ends lost 1 base at V and 4 bases at J; junction bases unmatched: 5. Germline-derived CDR1 and CDR2 are LNHDA and SQIVND (reference sequence). CDR3 in amino acids: CASSIGGTGIYNEQFF. CDR3 nucleotide sequence: TGTGCCAGTAGTATAGGGGGGACAGGGATTTACAATGAGCAGTTCTTC.

The rearrangement joins TRBV7-9 to TRBJ2-1, with D possibly being TRBD2 (6 bases). V lost 6 bases to trimming and J lost 0 bases, with 6 bases between them. The germline gives CDR1 SEHNR, CDR2 FQNEAQ (reference sequence). There are 13 residues in the CDR3. CDR3 in amino acids: CASRRDSYNEQFF. CDR3 DNA sequence: TGTGCCAGCAGGCGGGACTCCTACAATGAGCAGTTCTTC. Full variable domain (rest looked up from reference TRBV7-9 and TRBJ2-1): DTGVSQNPRHKITKRGQNVTFRCDPISEHNRLYWYRQTLGQGPEFLTYFQNEAQLEKSRLLSDRFSAERPKGSFSTLEIQRTEQGDSAMYLCASRRDSYNEQFFGPGTRLTVL.

The genes are TRBV23-1 and TRBJ1-4; D possibly corresponds to TRBD1 (5 bases). TRBV23-1 is annotated as an ORF whose role is uncertain. V lost 2 bases to trimming and J lost 4 bases, with 17 bases between them. CDR3 length: 17 residues. The CDR3 region is CASSQSEDNSCNEKLFF. DNA for the CDR3: TGCGCCAGCAGTCAAAGTGAGGACAATTCTTGTAATGAAAAACTGTTTTTT.

This rearrangement joins TRBV27 to TRBJ1-4; D is ambiguous. Germline lookup yields CDR1 MNHEY and CDR2 SMNVEV (reference sequence). The CDR3 runs to 12 residues. The V gene lost 6 bases and the J gene lost 8 bases, with 10 bases spanning the gap. The CDR3 loop reads CASSPNREKLFF. CDR3 bases: TGTGCCAGCAGCCCCAACAGAGAAAAACTGTTTTTT. Based on the CDR3 plus reference TRBV27 and TRBJ1-4, the full variable domain is EAQVTQNPRYLITVTGKKLTVTCSQNMNHEYMSWYRQDPGLGLRQIYYSMNVEVTDKGDVPEGYKVSRKEKRNFPLILESPSPNQTSLYFCASSPNREKLFFGSGTQLSVL.

The chain combines TRBV7-9 with TRBJ2-3; D may be TRBD1 (6 bases). The CDR3 loop spans 14 amino acids. CDR1 and CDR2 from the germline V gene are SEHNR and FQNEAQ (reference sequence). Trimming took 4 bases from V and 3 from J, leaving 11 bases between them. The CDR3 is CASSSVGQTDTQYF. Here the CDR3 DNA reads TGTGCCAGCAGCTCCGTCGGACAGACAGATACGCAGTATTTT. The entire variable domain, with the rest obtained from reference TRBV7-9 and TRBJ2-3, is as follows: DTGVSQNPRHKITKRGQNVTFRCDPISEHNRLYWYRQTLGQGPEFLTYFQNEAQLEKSRLLSDRFSAERPKGSFSTLEIQRTEQGDSAMYLCASSSVGQTDTQYFGPGTRLTVL.

The chain couples TRBV7-9 to TRBJ2-7; 8 bases align to TRBD1. V was pared by 5 bases and J by 1 base, with 7 bases of the junction left unmatched. The length of the CDR3 is 15 residues. Germline assignment: CDR1 SEHNR and CDR2 FQNEAQ (reference sequence). CDR3 residues: CASSPDRGDSYEQYF. DNA of the CDR3: TGTGCCAGCAGCCCCGACAGGGGTGATTCCTACGAGCAGTACTTC. Variable domain in full (rest from reference TRBV7-9 and TRBJ2-7): DTGVSQNPRHKITKRGQNVTFRCDPISEHNRLYWYRQTLGQGPEFLTYFQNEAQLEKSRLLSDRFSAERPKGSFSTLEIQRTEQGDSAMYLCASSPDRGDSYEQYFGPGTRLTVT.

The V call is TRBV7-3, the J call TRBJ2-1; perhaps TRBD2 as D (6 bases). Germline V gene sequence: CDR1 SGHTA, CDR2 FQGTGA. Trimming stripped 2 bases from V and 9 bases from J, with 8 bases between. The CDR3 contains 12 residues. This CDR3 reads CASSLGGSEQFF. The CDR3 DNA reads as TGTGCCAGCAGCTTAGGAGGGAGTGAGCAGTTCTTC.

The chain combines TRBV5-6 with TRBJ2-7, with 7 bases aligning to TRBD2. CDR3 length equals 13 residues. Trimming removed 6 bases from V and 3 bases from J; junction bases left unmatched: 6. Germline-derived CDR1 and CDR2 are SGHDT and YYEEEE. CDR3 sequence (DNA): TGTGCCAGCACTACTAGCGAGAACTACGAGCAGTACTTC. This gives the protein CASTTSENYEQYF.

J is TRBJ1-1 and V is TRBV19; possibly TRBD1 for D (5 bases). The CDR3 is made up of 14 amino acids. Trimming removed 5 bases at V and 2 bases at J, with 12 bases between. Looked up from germline, CDR1 is LNHDA and CDR2 is SQIVND (reference sequence). This CDR3 is CASSGGGANTEAFF. The CDR3 nucleotides read TGTGCCAGTAGTGGGGGAGGAGCTAACACTGAAGCTTTCTTT.

The chain is built from TRBV6-5 and TRBJ2-2, with 8 bases lining up with TRBD1. The CDR3 spans 15 residues. CDR1 is MNHEY and CDR2 is SVGAGI in the germline V gene. Losses at the gene ends were 5 bases for V and 6 bases for J; bases not matched to a gene: 8. CDR3 amino acids: CASSKTGGRPGELFF. Written as DNA, the CDR3 is TGTGCCAGCAGTAAAACAGGGGGGAGGCCCGGGGAGCTGTTTTTT.

This chain connects TRBV18 to TRBJ1-5, with D maybe TRBD1 (5 bases). Deletions cut 2 bases from V and 8 bases from J, with 19 bases between. The CDR3 runs 16 residues. Germline CDR1 and CDR2: KGHSH and LQKENI. Here the CDR3 DNA reads TGTGCCAGCTCACCATCCTCGAGGCAGGGAGGGGAGCCCCAGCATTTT. It codes for CASSPSSRQGGEPQHF.

J is TRBJ1-5 and V is TRBV5-6, with 7 bases lining up with TRBD1. Germline V CDR1 and CDR2: SGHDT, YYEEEE. This CDR3 is 13 amino acids long. J lost 6 bases, V lost 2 bases, and 2 bases had no gene match. CDR3 nucleotide sequence: TGTGCCAGCAGCTTTTCAGGGGGTCAGCCCCAGCATTTT. It is translated as CASSFSGGQPQHF.

This chain connects TRBV11-2 to TRBJ1-2, with D maybe TRBD1 (6 bases). The V end was cut by 4 bases, the J end by 0 bases, with 12 bases between. The CDR3 runs to 15 residues. CDR1 SGHAT and CDR2 FQNNGV come from the germline V gene. The DNA for the CDR3 is TGTGCCAGCAGCTCCTGGACAGAGGCTAACTATGGCTACACCTTC. Encoded protein: CASSSWTEANYGYTF.

The chain links TRBV27 to TRBJ1-5; maybe TRBD1 (6 bases). V dropped 5 bases and J dropped 1 base, with 12 bases sitting between them. Germline CDR1 and CDR2: MNHEY and SMNVEV (reference sequence). CDR3 length: 15 amino acids. CDR3 DNA: TGTGCCAGCAGTCCAGGGGTTCTAAGCAATCAGCCCCAGCATTTT. This codes for CASSPGVLSNQPQHF.

The chain uses TRBV9 and TRBJ2-7; TRBD1 matches at 9 bases. The CDR3 is 15 residues long. The ends lost 2 bases at V and 3 bases at J; junction bases unmatched: 6. Germline V lookup: CDR1 SGDLS, CDR2 YYNGEE. The DNA for the CDR3 is TGTGCCAGCAGCGTCCGGGACAGGGCCGACTACGAGCAGTACTTC. It is translated as CASSVRDRADYEQYF. The full variable domain, with the rest looked up from reference TRBV9 and TRBJ2-7, is DSGVTQTPKHLITATGQRVTLRCSPRSGDLSVYWYQQSLDQGLQFLIQYYNGEERAKGNILERFSAQQFPDLHSELNLSSLELGDSALYFCASSVRDRADYEQYFGPGTRLTVT.

The chain links TRBV25-1 to TRBJ1-5, with TRBD1 matching 7 bases. The CDR3 contains 15 residues. V shed 5 bases and J 4 bases; nucleotides not matched to a gene: 8. Germline lookup yields CDR1 MGHDK and CDR2 SYGVNS. CDR3 loop: CASSPRGDWNQPQHF. The CDR3 region has the DNA TGTGCCAGCAGTCCCAGGGGGGATTGGAATCAGCCCCAGCATTTT. The full variable domain, in which reference TRBV25-1 and TRBJ1-5 provide the parts outside the CDR3, is EADIYQTPRYLVIGTGKKITLECSQTMGHDKMYWYQQDPGMELHLIHYSYGVNSTEKGDLSSESTVSRIRTEHFPLTLESARPSHTSQYLCASSPRGDWNQPQHFGDGTRLSIL.